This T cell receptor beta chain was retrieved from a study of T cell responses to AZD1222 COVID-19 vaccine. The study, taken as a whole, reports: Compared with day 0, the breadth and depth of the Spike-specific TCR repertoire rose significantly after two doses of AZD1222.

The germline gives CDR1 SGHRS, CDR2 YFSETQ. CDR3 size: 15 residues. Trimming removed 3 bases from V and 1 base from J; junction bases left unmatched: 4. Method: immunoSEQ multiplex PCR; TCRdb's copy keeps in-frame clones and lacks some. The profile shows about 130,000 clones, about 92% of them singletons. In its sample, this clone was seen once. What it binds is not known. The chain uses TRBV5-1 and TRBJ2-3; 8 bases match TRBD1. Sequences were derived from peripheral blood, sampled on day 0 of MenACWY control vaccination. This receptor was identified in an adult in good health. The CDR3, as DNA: TGCGCCAGCAGCTCGGACAGGGCCGGCACAGATACGCAGTATTTT. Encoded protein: CASSSDRAGTDTQYF.